This T cell receptor beta chain came from a study of blood T cell repertoires in COVID-19 (dated by TCRdb to 2018 to 2020). Study-wide context: Samples covering the acute and convalescent phases of COVID-19 were provided by collaborators in the United States, Italy and Spain. The dataset comprised deeply sampled blood TCRbeta repertoires from subjects exposed to, actively infected with, or recovered from COVID-19. The repertoires were released in a freely available public database intended as a resource for research on the immune response to SARS-CoV-2. Where HLA class I and class II types were available, the types were taken from metadata supplied by the sample provider, not from assay-based typing. Samples came from the ongoing ImmuneRACE study (first 160 participants) plus 1,254 subjects from 6 global collaborators. Sample metadata almost always included a de-identified subject ID, COVID-19 status, age in years and sex. The prospective study material was composed of cDNA or gDNA derived from T cells, B-cell-depleted T cells, or PBMCs.

The immunoSEQ Assay, a bias-controlled multiplex PCR, was used to amplify TCRbeta CDR3 regions from genomic DNA. The published analysis was carried out like this. The number of nucleated cells in each sample was estimated by amplification of reference gene primers within the assay. Sequence reads were collapsed and filtered to measure the absolute abundance of every unique TCRbeta CDR3 rearrangement. For each sample, productive Simpson clonality was calculated by taking the square root of Simpson's diversity index across productive rearrangements. This is the immuneACCESS table as TCRdb keeps it, with only in-frame sequences that have V and J called. A part of the clones is gone; compared with another copy, unresolved V genes explain less than half, and the rest is unexplained. V, J and clone size reflect that table, while D and trimming were determined from the DNA. This sample comprises more than 150,000 clones, approximately 88% of them detected only once. Jointly, the top ten make up under 3% of the sample.

On this clone: This clone's antigen is unknown. No much larger clone is present one base from it, and per-base qualities are unavailable.

The CDR3 goes from the cysteine to the phenylalanine over 14 residues. Only the CDR3 part of the read is kept: 42 bases, read in frame from the first base. V loses 4 bases, J loses 8 bases, and the germline ends lie 17 bases apart. The germline V gene (reference sequence) yields GTSNPN for CDR1 and SVGIG for CDR2. Collaborating institutions collected whole blood in K2EDTA tubes following their own protocols. For TCRbeta analysis, collaborators shipped samples in one of three forms: frozen whole blood, isolated PBMCs, or DNA extracted from either of those sample types. Broad study findings and their caveats: Clinical and demographic metadata were provided uncurated, with the amount varying by source and participant.

The sample comprised peripheral blood. The chain is encoded by TRBV30 joined to TRBJ1-4; perhaps TRBD1 is the D gene, with 6 bases matching. The sequence came from a woman between 55 and 75 years old with acute or convalescent COVID-19. This receptor carries the CDR3 CAWNRQDQEEKLFF. The nucleotides read TGTGCCTGGAATAGACAGGACCAGGAGGAAAAACTGTTTTTT.